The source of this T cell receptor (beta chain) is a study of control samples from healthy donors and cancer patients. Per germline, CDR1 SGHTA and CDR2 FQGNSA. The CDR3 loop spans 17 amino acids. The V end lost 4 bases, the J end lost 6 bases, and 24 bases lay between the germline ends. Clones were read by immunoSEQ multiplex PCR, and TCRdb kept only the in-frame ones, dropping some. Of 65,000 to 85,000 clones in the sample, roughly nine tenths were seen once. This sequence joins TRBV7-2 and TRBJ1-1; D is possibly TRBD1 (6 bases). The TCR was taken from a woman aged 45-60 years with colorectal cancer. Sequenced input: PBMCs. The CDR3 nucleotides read TGTGCCAGCAGCTCCGGTTCGGGGGGCTATTTTCGGGCTGAAGCTTTCTTT. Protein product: CASSSGSGGYFRAEAFF.